This T cell receptor beta chain is drawn from a study of blood T cell repertoires in COVID-19. Some clones are missing from TCRdb's copy, which holds only in-frame ones; the method was immunoSEQ multiplex PCR. Counted here are about 250,000 clones, about 90% occurring once; the ten biggest clones make up 1.3% to 1.5%. This CDR3 has 12 residues. Germline-derived CDR1 and CDR2 are LGHDT and YNNKEL (reference sequence). V gave up 4 bases and J gave up 3 bases, with 6 bases separating them. The sequence was obtained from a man older than 75 with acute or convalescent COVID-19. The genes are TRBV3-1 (or the pseudogene TRBV3-2) and TRBJ1-2; no firm D call. The sequenced sample was peripheral blood. This CDR3 is CASSRLDYGYTF. The CDR3 DNA follows: TGTGCCAGCAGCCGGTTAGACTATGGCTACACCTTC.